The rows below give T cell receptor beta chains drawn from one sample of a study of blood T cell repertoires in COVID-19. TCRdb's table, derived via immunoSEQ multiplex PCR, lists solely in-frame clones and lacks some. The profile shows about 150,000 clones, 87% of them singletons. Sample: peripheral blood. These receptors were taken from a man older than 75 with acute or convalescent COVID-19. The CDR3 runs from the conserved cysteine through the conserved F or W. D genes are given only for firm matches.

TRBJ2-7 TRBD1 TRBV19 CASSETGQVAYEQYF TGTGCCAGTTCGGAGACGGGACAGGTGGCCTACGAGCAGTACTTC
TRBJ2-1 - TRBV29-1 CSAKGGIQNEQFF TGCAGCGCTAAGGGGGGGATACAAAATGAGCAGTTCTTC
TRBJ2-7 - TRBV6-6 CASSHPGIQAYEQYF TGTGCCAGCAGCCATCCAGGGATTCAAGCCTACGAGCAGTACTTC
TRBJ2-7 TRBD2 TRBV5-1 CASSQGLAGPYEQYF TGCGCCAGCAGCCAAGGACTAGCGGGGCCCTACGAGCAGTACTTC
TRBJ1-1 TRBD1 TRBV3-1/TRBV3-2 CASSQGGQGTMNTEAFF TGTGCCAGCAGCCAGGGGGGACAGGGGACCATGAACACTGAAGCTTTCTTT
TRBJ2-7 - TRBV5-1 CASTREVTYEQYF TGCGCCAGCACCAGGGAGGTTACCTACGAGCAGTACTTC
TRBJ2-5 TRBD2 TRBV3-1/TRBV3-2 CASSRQGGGGTQYF TGTGCCAGCAGCCGACAGGGCGGGGGGGGTACCCAGTACTTC
TRBJ2-5 TRBD1 TRBV5-4 CASSTDRGREETQYF TGTGCCAGCAGCACGGACAGGGGACGGGAAGAGACCCAGTACTTC
TRBJ2-7 - TRBV27 CASSLKPPLVYEQYF TGTGCCAGCAGTTTGAAGCCCCCCCTGGTGTATGAGCAGTACTTC
TRBJ1-4 TRBD1 TRBV2 CASSETGQGREKLFF TGTGCCAGCAGTGAGACGGGACAGGGCAGGGAAAAACTGTTTTTT
TRBJ2-2 - TRBV30 CAWRKGQRYTGELFF TGTGCCTGGAGGAAAGGACAGAGATACACCGGGGAGCTGTTTTTT
TRBJ2-1 - TRBV6-5 CASDRINEQFF TGTGCCAGCGACAGAATCAATGAGCAGTTCTTC
TRBJ2-5 TRBD1 TRBV28 CASRPQGGGTQYF TGTGCCAGCAGGCCACAGGGGGGCGGGACCCAGTACTTC